One T cell receptor (beta chain) is described in this entry. Its antigen target is currently unknown. No base quality values were provided; no much bigger clone lies one nucleotide off. The CDR3 sequence holds 15 residues, the cysteine and phenylalanine included. Only the CDR3 portion is preserved as DNA: 45 bases, with reading frame beginning at the first base. V and J lose 5 bases and 1 base, and a span of 14 bases separates them. To demonstrate the VDJtools post-analysis software, the study profiled TCR beta repertoires from the peripheral blood of about 13 young patients with multiple sclerosis. The patients with multiple sclerosis were children and adolescents between roughly 6 and 15 years of age. Library construction relied on PCR. The instrument given in TCRdb is Illumina HiSeq 2500. Unique molecular identifiers were incorporated into TCR beta cDNA libraries to reduce PCR and sequencing biases. Per 1 to 10 million input T cells, roughly 0.5 million cDNA molecules were obtained, such that each molecule approximated one T cell. Patient libraries were prepared and sequenced with the same protocol used for the earlier healthy control dataset. Within a given batch, samples were prepared together, multiplexed and sequenced on the same HiSeq lane. In the authors' own workflow: MIGEC handled the raw barcoded reads, throwing out single-read molecular identifier groups before consensus assembly and CDR3 extraction. Clonotype tables were post-analysed with VDJtools, and diversity was normalized by down-sampling all datasets to the smallest sample size. To correct batch-related cross-sample contamination, repertoire overlap clustering matched CDR3 amino acid sequences but not nucleotide sequences. The raw public data were reprocessed by TCRdb itself: fastp quality trimming at Q25, MiXCR clonotype calling, in-frame beta chains only. Here each entry gathers all rows of one CDR3 protein and keeps the most common genes and DNA. The V and J calls and clone size are TCRdb's, not the authors'. In all, the sample holds more than 500,000 distinct CDR3 sequences, and around a third of those were seen once. The ten largest account for approximately 6% of the sample.

The data belong to a study of post-analysis software for immune sequencing data (dated by TCRdb to between 2014 and 2017). The study in broad terms: Disease courses on record covered relapsing-remitting, secondary progressive and progressive-relapsing multiple sclerosis, though some patients had no subtype annotation. A subset of samples was prepared in parallel using single-end sample barcoding, then pooled and co-amplified after Illumina adapter ligation. The multiple sclerosis patient repertoires were compared with more than 10 previously published healthy control repertoires from donors aged roughly 6 to 27 years.

What the work shows at the level of the full study, not this receptor alone: When samples were clustered directly using the F measure, samples prepared in the same batch co-clustered strongly, which prompted a batch-effect correction. The multiple sclerosis patient group was slightly younger than the control group. Patients showed significantly higher frequencies than controls for about five TRBV segments, among them TRBV5-6, TRBV5-1 and TRBV20-1. Multiple sclerosis patients had significantly lower normalized Chao1 diversity than controls, a result that suggests substantial peripheral T-cell clonal expansion.

The sequence was obtained from a girl aged 2-17 years with multiple sclerosis. Recombination connected TRBV12-3 or TRBV12-4 to TRBJ2-5, with a weak D call of TRBD1 (5 bases match). The sequencing sample was made of blood. For the CDR3, the sequence is CASSAHRTPQETQYF. The sequenced DNA: TGTGCCAGCAGTGCCCACAGGACCCCCCAAGAGACCCAGTACTTC.